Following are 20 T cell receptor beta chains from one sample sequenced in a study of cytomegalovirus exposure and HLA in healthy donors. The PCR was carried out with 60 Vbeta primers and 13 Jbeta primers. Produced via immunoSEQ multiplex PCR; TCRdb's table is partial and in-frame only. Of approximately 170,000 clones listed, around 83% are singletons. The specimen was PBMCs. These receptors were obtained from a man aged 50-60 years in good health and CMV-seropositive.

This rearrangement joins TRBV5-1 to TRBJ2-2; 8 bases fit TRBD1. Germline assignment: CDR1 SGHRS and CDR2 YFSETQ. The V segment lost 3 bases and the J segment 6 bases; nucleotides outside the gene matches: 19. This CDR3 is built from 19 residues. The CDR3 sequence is CASSSSTGAPGTSPGELFF. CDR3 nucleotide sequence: TGCGCCAGCAGCTCTTCGACAGGGGCTCCCGGGACGTCACCCGGGGAGCTGTTTTTT.

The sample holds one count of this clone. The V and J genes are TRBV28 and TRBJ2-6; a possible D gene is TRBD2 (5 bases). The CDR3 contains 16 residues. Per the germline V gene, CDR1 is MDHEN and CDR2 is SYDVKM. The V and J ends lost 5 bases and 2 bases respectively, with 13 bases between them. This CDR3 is CASSPAVKPGANVLTF. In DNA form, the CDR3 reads TGTGCCAGCAGTCCAGCGGTGAAGCCTGGGGCCAACGTCCTGACTTTC.

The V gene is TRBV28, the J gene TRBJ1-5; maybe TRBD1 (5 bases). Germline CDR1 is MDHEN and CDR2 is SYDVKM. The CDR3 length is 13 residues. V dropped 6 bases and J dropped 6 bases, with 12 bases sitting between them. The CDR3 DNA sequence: TGTGCCAGCAGACAAATAGGGGTTCAGCCCCAGCATTTT. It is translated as CASRQIGVQPQHF. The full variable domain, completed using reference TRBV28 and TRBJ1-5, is DVKVTQSSRYLVKRTGEKVFLECVQDMDHENMFWYRQDPGLGLRLIYFSYDVKMKEKGDIPEGYSVSREKKERFSLILESASTNQTSMYLCASRQIGVQPQHFGDGTRLSIL.

Written as DNA, the CDR3 is TGTGCCAGCAGAGAGGGGGTGAACACTGAAGCTTTCTTT. Residues: CASREGVNTEAFF. This chain connects TRBV28 to TRBJ1-1; maybe TRBD1 (6 bases). V lost 6 bases and J lost 0, with 8 bases in between. The CDR3 spans 13 residues. CDR1 MDHEN and CDR2 SYDVKM come from the germline V gene.

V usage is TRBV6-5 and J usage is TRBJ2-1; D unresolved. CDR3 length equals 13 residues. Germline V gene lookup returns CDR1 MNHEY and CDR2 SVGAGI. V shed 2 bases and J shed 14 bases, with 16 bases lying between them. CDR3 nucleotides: TGTGCCAGCAGTTACCTTAACCTCACCCAGGAGTTCTTC. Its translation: CASSYLNLTQEFF.

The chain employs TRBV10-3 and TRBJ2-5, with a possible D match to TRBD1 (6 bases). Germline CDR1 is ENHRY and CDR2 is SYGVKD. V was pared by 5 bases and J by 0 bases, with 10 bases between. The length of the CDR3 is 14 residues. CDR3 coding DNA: TGTGCCATCAGTAAGGACAGTGACCAAGAGACCCAGTACTTC. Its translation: CAISKDSDQETQYF.

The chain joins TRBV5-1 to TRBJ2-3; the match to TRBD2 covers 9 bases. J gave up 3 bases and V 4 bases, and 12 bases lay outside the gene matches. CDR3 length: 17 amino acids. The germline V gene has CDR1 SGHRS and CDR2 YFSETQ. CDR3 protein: CASSPPSGSGGTDTQYF. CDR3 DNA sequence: TGCGCCAGCAGCCCGCCAAGCGGTAGCGGGGGTACAGATACGCAGTATTTT.

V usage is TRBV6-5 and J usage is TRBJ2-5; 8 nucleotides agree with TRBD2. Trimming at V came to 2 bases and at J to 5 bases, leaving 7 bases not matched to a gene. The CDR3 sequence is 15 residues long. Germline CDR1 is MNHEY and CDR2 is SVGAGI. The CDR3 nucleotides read TGTGCCAGCAGTTACGCGGGTAGCGGGATGGAGACCCAGTACTTC. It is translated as CASSYAGSGMETQYF.

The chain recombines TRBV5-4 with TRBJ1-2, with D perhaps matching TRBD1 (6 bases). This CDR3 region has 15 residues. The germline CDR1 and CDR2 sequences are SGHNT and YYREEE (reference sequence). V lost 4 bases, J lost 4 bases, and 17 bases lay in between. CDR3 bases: TGTGCCAGCAGCAACGACAGGCTCCATGGCTATGGCTACACCTTC. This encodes CASSNDRLHGYGYTF.

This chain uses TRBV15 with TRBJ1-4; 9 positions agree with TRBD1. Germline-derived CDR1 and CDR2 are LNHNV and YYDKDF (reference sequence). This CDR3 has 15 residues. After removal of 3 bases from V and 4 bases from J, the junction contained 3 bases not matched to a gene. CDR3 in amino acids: CATSSYRGLNEKLFF. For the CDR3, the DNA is TGTGCCACCAGCAGCTACAGGGGGCTTAATGAAAAACTGTTTTTT.

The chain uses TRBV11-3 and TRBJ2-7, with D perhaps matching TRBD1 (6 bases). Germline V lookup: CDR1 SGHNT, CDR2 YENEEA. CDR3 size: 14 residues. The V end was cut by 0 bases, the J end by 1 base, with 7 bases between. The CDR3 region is CASSLEGGSYEQYF. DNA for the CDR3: TGTGCCAGCAGCTTAGAAGGGGGTTCCTACGAGCAGTACTTC.

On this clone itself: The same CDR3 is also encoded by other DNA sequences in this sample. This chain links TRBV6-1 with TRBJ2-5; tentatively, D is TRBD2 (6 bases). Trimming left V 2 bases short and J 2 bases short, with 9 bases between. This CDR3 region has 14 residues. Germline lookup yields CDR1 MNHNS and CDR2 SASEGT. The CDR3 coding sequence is TGTGCCAGCAGTGAACGTGGGGGGCAAGAGACCCAGTACTTC. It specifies CASSERGGQETQYF.

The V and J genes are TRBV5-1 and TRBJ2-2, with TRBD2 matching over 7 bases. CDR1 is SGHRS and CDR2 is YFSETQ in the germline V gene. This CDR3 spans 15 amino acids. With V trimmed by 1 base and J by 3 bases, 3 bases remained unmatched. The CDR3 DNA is TGCGCCAGCAGCTTGCTGGGGGGGGACACCGGGGAGCTGTTTTTT. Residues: CASSLLGGDTGELFF.

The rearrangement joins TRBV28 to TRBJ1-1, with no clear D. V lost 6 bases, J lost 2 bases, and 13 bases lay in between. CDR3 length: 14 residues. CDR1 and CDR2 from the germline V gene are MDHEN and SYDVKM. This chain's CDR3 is CASRIQSRNTEAFF. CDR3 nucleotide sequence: TGTGCCAGCAGAATACAGTCTCGTAACACTGAAGCTTTCTTT.

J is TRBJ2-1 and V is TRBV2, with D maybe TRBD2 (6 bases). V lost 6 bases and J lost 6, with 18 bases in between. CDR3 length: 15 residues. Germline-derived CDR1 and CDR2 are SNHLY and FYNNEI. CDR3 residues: CASRKTAAGGNEQFF. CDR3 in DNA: TGTGCCAGCAGGAAAACAGCCGCCGGGGGCAATGAGCAGTTCTTC.

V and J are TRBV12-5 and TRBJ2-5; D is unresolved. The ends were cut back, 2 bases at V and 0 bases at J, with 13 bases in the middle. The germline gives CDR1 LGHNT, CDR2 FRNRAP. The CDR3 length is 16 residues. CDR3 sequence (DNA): TGTGCTAGTGGTTTGATCCAAACAGAGTACCAAGAGACCCAGTACTTC. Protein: CASGLIQTEYQETQYF.

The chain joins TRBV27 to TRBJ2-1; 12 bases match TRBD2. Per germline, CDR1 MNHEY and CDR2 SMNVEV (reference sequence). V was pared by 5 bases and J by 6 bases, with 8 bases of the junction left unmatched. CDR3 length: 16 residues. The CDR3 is CASSTRLAGDPNEQFF. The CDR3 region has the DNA TGTGCCAGCAGTACACGACTAGCGGGGGACCCCAATGAGCAGTTCTTC.

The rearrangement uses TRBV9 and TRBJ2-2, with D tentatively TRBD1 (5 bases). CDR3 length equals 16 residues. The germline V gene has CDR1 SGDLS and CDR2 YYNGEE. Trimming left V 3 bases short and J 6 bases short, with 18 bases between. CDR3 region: CASSEPQGLVSGELFF. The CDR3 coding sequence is TGTGCCAGCAGCGAGCCGCAGGGTCTCGTTTCCGGGGAGCTGTTTTTT. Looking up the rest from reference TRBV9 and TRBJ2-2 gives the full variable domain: DSGVTQTPKHLITATGQRVTLRCSPRSGDLSVYWYQQSLDQGLQFLIQYYNGEERAKGNILERFSAQQFPDLHSELNLSSLELGDSALYFCASSEPQGLVSGELFFGEGSRLTVL.

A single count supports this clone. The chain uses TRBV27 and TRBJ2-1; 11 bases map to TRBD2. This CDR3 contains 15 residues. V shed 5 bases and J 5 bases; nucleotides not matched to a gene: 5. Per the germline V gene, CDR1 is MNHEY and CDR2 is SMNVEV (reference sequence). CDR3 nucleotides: TGTGCCAGCAGTCCGGGACTAGCGGCTGACAATGAGCAGTTCTTC. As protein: CASSPGLAADNEQFF.

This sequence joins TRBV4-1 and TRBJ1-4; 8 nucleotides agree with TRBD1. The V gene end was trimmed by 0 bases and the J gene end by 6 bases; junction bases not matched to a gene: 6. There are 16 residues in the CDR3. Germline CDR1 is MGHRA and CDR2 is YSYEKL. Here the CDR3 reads CASSQDSYRGDEKLFF. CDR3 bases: TGCGCCAGCAGCCAAGATAGTTACAGGGGGGATGAAAAACTGTTTTTT.